The rows below give T cell receptor beta chains drawn from one sample of a study of T cell responses to AZD1222 COVID-19 vaccine. Method: immunoSEQ multiplex PCR; TCRdb's copy keeps in-frame clones and lacks some. The repertoire holds 98,000 or so clones, with 86% as singletons. The sequenced sample was peripheral blood, obtained 28 days after the second dose of the MenACWY control vaccine. Receptors were obtained from an adult who received the MenACWY meningococcal vaccine as a control. Both conserved end residues are part of each CDR3. D genes are given only for firm matches. Not all rows give a size; the values are once, few, many and, for expanded clones, a class.

cdr3_nt,cdr3_aa,j_call,d_call,v_call,clone_size
TGTGCCAGCTGCTTCCGGAGGGGCACCACCACAGATACGCAGTATTTT,CASCFRRGTTTDTQYF,TRBJ2-3,-,TRBV28,once
TGTGCCAGCAGTGGGGGTAGACAGGGAAATTCACCCCTCCACTTT,CASSGGRQGNSPLHF,TRBJ1-6,TRBD1,TRBV2,-
TGTGCCAGCTCACTAAGCTCTGGAAACACCATATATTTT,CASSLSSGNTIYF,TRBJ1-3,-,TRBV18,-
TGTGCCAGCAGCCTAAATAGGGGAGGTAATGAAAAACTGTTTTTT,CASSLNRGGNEKLFF,TRBJ1-4,-,TRBV5-4,-
TGTGCCAGCAGCGTAAGAGGGACCCACGAGCAGTACTTC,CASSVRGTHEQYF,TRBJ2-7,-,TRBV9,-
TGTGCCAGCAGGTTTAGGGGGATAAGCACAGATACGCAGTATTTT,CASRFRGISTDTQYF,TRBJ2-3,-,TRBV3-1/TRBV3-2,-
TGTGCCAGTAGTGTTAGCCCGGAGACCCAGTACTTC,CASSVSPETQYF,TRBJ2-5,-,TRBV19,-
TGTGCCAGCAGTGAAGGGCAGGAAGCTTTCTTT,CASSEGQEAFF,TRBJ1-1,-,TRBV2,-
TGTGCCAGCAGCCAAGATGGGGCGGGAGGTGGTGAGCAGTTCTTC,CASSQDGAGGGEQFF,TRBJ2-1,TRBD2,TRBV3-1/TRBV3-2,-
TGCGCCAGCAGTGAGTCGATCCCGGGGGGGTACAATGAGCAGTTCTTC,CASSESIPGGYNEQFF,TRBJ2-1,TRBD2,TRBV10-1,-
TGCAGTGCTCGTGGGACAGGGACCCTCTATGGCTACACCTTC,CSARGTGTLYGYTF,TRBJ1-2,TRBD1,TRBV20-1,-
TGTGCCAGCAGTCGCAGCGGGGGCATAGATACGCAGTATTTT,CASSRSGGIDTQYF,TRBJ2-3,TRBD2,TRBV7-2,-
TGTGCCAGCAGTTGGGGGACAGGTCAAACCTACGAGCAGTACTTC,CASSWGTGQTYEQYF,TRBJ2-7,TRBD1,TRBV28,-
TGTGCCAGCAGAGCAGTAATGAACACTGAAGCTTTCTTT,CASRAVMNTEAFF,TRBJ1-1,-,TRBV3-1/TRBV3-2,-
TGTGCCAGCATGGGTAGTGAAAAACTGTTTTTT,CASMGSEKLFF,TRBJ1-4,-,TRBV28,-
TGTGCTAGTGGCTTACTAGCGGGGGGGCGCAATGAGCAGTTCTTC,CASGLLAGGRNEQFF,TRBJ2-1,TRBD2,TRBV12-5,-
TGTGCCAGCAGTGAATCTGTGGCCTACGAGCAGTACTTC,CASSESVAYEQYF,TRBJ2-7,-,TRBV6-1,once
TGCGCCAGCAGTCGGACAGGGAGGGCCCTGAGCACAGATACGCAGTATTTT,CASSRTGRALSTDTQYF,TRBJ2-3,-,TRBV5-1,-
TGTGCCAGCTCGCCTCCCACGAGCGGAGGATCCCAGTACTTC,CASSPPTSGGSQYF,TRBJ2-5,-,TRBV18,-
TGTGCCAGCAGCTTCGCCCCGGGGGAGTCCTACGAGCAGTACTTC,CASSFAPGESYEQYF,TRBJ2-7,-,TRBV5-4,-
TGTGCCAGCAGTTTCCCCCAAAAGGGGGCGTCGTCTTCCATGAACACTGAAGCTTTCTTT,CASSFPQKGASSSMNTEAFF,TRBJ1-1,TRBD1,TRBV27,-
TGTGCCAGCAGCCCAGGGACTAGCGGGGTTAACACCGGGGAGCTGTTTTTT,CASSPGTSGVNTGELFF,TRBJ2-2,TRBD2,TRBV5-4,few
TGTGCCAGTAGTATTGTATCGACGGGCAGGGGTGTCTCTGGCTACACCTTC,CASSIVSTGRGVSGYTF,TRBJ1-2,-,TRBV19,-
TGTGCCAGCAGCAGCGGGGCCCCCTACGAGCAGTACTTC,CASSSGAPYEQYF,TRBJ2-7,TRBD2,TRBV11-3,-
TGTGCCAGCAGGTTTACTTTAGGGCCTGAGCAGTTCTTC,CASRFTLGPEQFF,TRBJ2-1,-,TRBV7-2,-
TGTGCCAGCTCACTTTCCTGGGACCGGAACACCGGGGAGCTGTTTTTT,CASSLSWDRNTGELFF,TRBJ2-2,-,TRBV18,few
TGCGCCAGCAGCGTGGGACAGGGGACGAATGAGCAGTTCTTC,CASSVGQGTNEQFF,TRBJ2-1,TRBD1,TRBV5-1,-
TGTGCCTGGAGTAACCCGGGACAGGGGGCGGGAGGCTACACCTTC,CAWSNPGQGAGGYTF,TRBJ1-2,TRBD1,TRBV30,-
TGTGCCAGCAGCCAGAATAGGGAAGAGACCCAGTACTTC,CASSQNREETQYF,TRBJ2-5,-,TRBV3-1/TRBV3-2,-
TGTGCCACCAGTGATTCCAGGGGGCGCACAGATACGCAGTATTTT,CATSDSRGRTDTQYF,TRBJ2-3,TRBD1,TRBV24-1,-
TGTGCCAGCAGCTATGTGCGGGGGATCGGGGACAGAGCCTACGAGCAGTACTTC,CASSYVRGIGDRAYEQYF,TRBJ2-7,-,TRBV11-2,few
TGTGCCAGCAGCCAAGGACAGGATATGATTCGGTTGAACACCGGGGAGCTGTTTTTT,CASSQGQDMIRLNTGELFF,TRBJ2-2,-,TRBV14,-
TGTGCCAGCGAAAGGGGGCCAAACTATAATTCACCCCTCCACTTT,CASERGPNYNSPLHF,TRBJ1-6,TRBD1,TRBV2,once
TGTGCCAGCAGCCGGACAGGGGGCACTGAAGCTTTCTTT,CASSRTGGTEAFF,TRBJ1-1,TRBD1,TRBV5-4,-
TGTGCCAGCAGCGTAGGAAGGGGACTGAATGAAAAACTGTTTTTT,CASSVGRGLNEKLFF,TRBJ1-4,-,TRBV9,-
TGTGCCAGCAGCCCCATAGCGGGGGGGCGAACCGGGGAGCTGTTTTTT,CASSPIAGGRTGELFF,TRBJ2-2,TRBD2,TRBV7-2,-
TGTGCTAGCAGCTTAGGTGCTGGCGGGGGGGCCTATGAGACCCAGTACTTC,CASSLGAGGGAYETQYF,TRBJ2-5,TRBD2,TRBV7-7,-
TGTGCCAGCAGCGCCGGAGACAGGGTGATCACAGATACGCAGTATTTT,CASSAGDRVITDTQYF,TRBJ2-3,TRBD1,TRBV9,-
TGTGCCAGCAGCTGGAGGACAGGGGCGATGAACACTGAAGCTTTCTTT,CASSWRTGAMNTEAFF,TRBJ1-1,TRBD1,TRBV5-6,-
TGTGCCAGCAGTCAAACCTCGGACAGGCGAGCTTTCTTT,CASSQTSDRRAFF,TRBJ1-1,TRBD1,TRBV28,-
TGTGCCATCAGCTGGGACAGGTTCTACGAGCAGTACTTC,CAISWDRFYEQYF,TRBJ2-7,TRBD1,TRBV10-3,once
TGTGCTAGTGGTTCATCCCCAAAGGACACCCCGAGAGGCACTGAAGCTTTCTTT,CASGSSPKDTPRGTEAFF,TRBJ1-1,-,TRBV12-5,-
TGCGCCAGCAATTCGCGGGGGGCTCAAGAGACCCAGTACTTC,CASNSRGAQETQYF,TRBJ2-5,TRBD2,TRBV5-1,-
TGTGCCAGCAGCCCAACCTGGGCCGCATACAATGAGCAGTTCTTC,CASSPTWAAYNEQFF,TRBJ2-1,-,TRBV5-4,-
TGCGCCAGCAGCCAAGAAAGGGGAACAGGCTACGAGCAGTACTTC,CASSQERGTGYEQYF,TRBJ2-7,-,TRBV4-1,-
TGTGCCACCCAGACTAGCGGGGGGGCGCTCCAAGAGACCCAGTACTTC,CATQTSGGALQETQYF,TRBJ2-5,TRBD2,TRBV2,-